One TCR beta chain is described in this entry. Its target is not known. These data originate in a study of T cells in Graves' hyperthyroidism and ophthalmopathy. Study-level findings and limits: Among thyroid clonotypes expanded above 0.001, most also appeared in blood. Ophthalmopathy was distinguished from stable hyperthyroidism by 13 V-J signatures. The model predicted ophthalmopathy a median roughly 6.3 months before onset.

TCR beta CDR3 regions were amplified from RNA. The HTBI set primed first-round TCR CDR3 RT-PCR. MiXCR was run by TCRdb on the multiplex PCR reads, yielding one entry per CDR3 protein. The top ten clones hold approximately 7.5% of a sample with a few hundred thousand distinct CDR3 sequences, around 42% of them seen once. V was shortened by 6 bases and J by 3 bases, with 11 bases between the two germline ends. The CDR3 length is 12 residues. Germline V CDR1 and CDR2: DFQATT, SNEGSKA (reference sequence). The chain carries TRBV20-1 and TRBJ1-2; a weak D match, TRBD1 (5 bases). Source material: peripheral blood or thyroid tissue (not recorded which). The TCR comes from a woman under 30 with Graves' hyperthyroidism. The CDR3 nucleotides are TGCAGTGCCCCCAGGGTATACTATGGCTACACCTTC. It specifies CSAPRVYYGYTF.